The sample holds a few counts of the clone carrying this T cell receptor beta chain. Its antigen is still unknown. The data derive from a study of T-cell memory formation after mild COVID-19. Germline values: CDR1 KGHSH, CDR2 LQKENI. The CDR3 is 11 amino acids. V was cut by 2 bases and J by 8 bases, with 6 bases left in between. Study observations and caveats: Nothing confirmed that second-wave clones peaking on day 37 were specific for SARS-CoV-2. Clones that got smaller from day 15 to 85 had even CD4/CD8, while clones growing later tipped toward CD4+.

Via MiXCR, TCRdb re-called the 5' RACE reads, giving one row per CDR3 protein. The table has about 200,000 distinct CDR3 sequences, around 16% seen once. Sequences were obtained from PBMCs or a T cell subset sorted from them (not recorded which). The gene calls are TRBV18 and TRBJ1-2; no definite D call. This clonotype originated in an adult woman who had mild COVID-19 (a few samples of this study predate the infection). Cell type and time point are not known. CDR3 in amino acids: CASSPRVGYTF. The CDR3 DNA follows: TGTGCCAGCTCACCAAGGGTGGGCTACACCTTC.